Here is one T cell receptor beta chain with its context. Its target antigen remains unknown. Base-call qualities are not available, and no considerably larger clone is one nucleotide away. CDR1 and CDR2 are drawn from the germline V gene: SGHTA, FQGNSA. The CDR3 starts with the cysteine, ends with the phenylalanine, and has 13 residues. Only the CDR3 part of the read is kept: 39 bases, read in frame from the first base. The trim is 4 bases for V and 4 bases for J, with a gap of 9 bases between the germline ends. Ficoll-Paque density gradient centrifugation was the method used to isolate PBMCs. Sequencer: Illumina NovaSeq 6000. TCRalpha and TCRbeta cDNA libraries were built by 5'RACE with constant-segment primers, adding sample barcodes and unique molecular identifiers. RNA was extracted from every sample with Trizol reagent. Libraries were amplified in two PCR steps, with a second sample barcode and Illumina TruSeq adapters added in the second step. Sequencing of libraries was performed on an Illumina NovaSeq with 2 x 150 bp paired-end reads. The authors' pipeline ran thus. Reads were demultiplexed and collapsed into UMI-guided consensus sequences with migec v1.2.7. With mixcr v2.1.11, UMI consensuses were aligned to TRA and TRB V and J templates and assembled into clonotypes. Expanded or contracted clonotypes were those called significant by both edgeR and NoisET, with noise models trained on biological replicates. For edgeR calls, a false discovery rate-adjusted p below 0.01 and a log2 fold-change threshold of 1 were applied. PCA with hierarchical clustering of max-normalized trajectories of the 1000 most abundant clonotypes was used as exploratory dynamics analysis. The CD4 or CD8 phenotype of responding clones was assigned using the separately sequenced CD4+ and CD8+ repertoires. The public reads were run again by TCRdb, first through fastp at Q25 and then through MiXCR, and only productive beta chains were kept. CDR3 protein duplicates are merged, each entry listing the most common genes and DNA. TCRdb, not the authors, supplied the V and J calls. This sample has around 340,000 distinct CDR3 sequences in its table, and 10% to 15% of those were observed once. The ten largest clones add up to about a fifth of the sample.

This entry is derived from a study of T-cell memory formation after mild COVID-19 (TCRdb year 2021). With regard to the full study: TCR sequence clusters from the two donors were found to be largely donor specific. T-cell clones expanding and contracting after mild COVID-19 in two donors were tracked by longitudinal TCRalpha and TCRbeta repertoire sequencing. Two young, previously healthy adult volunteers, one female and one male, were included in the cohort. Broad study findings and their caveats: Some responding clones were detected in pre-infection memory, which suggested that pre-existing cross-reactive memory T cells had joined the SARS-CoV-2 response. From day 15 to 85, contracting clones showed balanced CD4/CD8 phenotypes, whereas a second wave of clones that expanded from day 15 to 37 leaned towards CD4+. Contracting CD4+ clones were located mainly in the CM and EM memory subsets, whereas CD8+ clones were found to be enriched in EMRA. Only a couple of mild cases were covered by the study, and larger cohorts that include severe cases with pre-infection samples were considered necessary. Whether the second-wave clones peaking on day 37 were SARS-CoV-2 specific was not confirmed.

The chain was built from TRBV7-2 and TRBJ2-3; the D gene cannot be named for sure. Sequencing used PBMCs or a T cell subset sorted from them (not recorded which). The receptor's source is a man aged 18 to 30 who had mild COVID-19 (a few samples of this study predate the infection). The sample titles of this study are shuffled in the database, so cell type and time point are left out; the donor was told from shared clones. The base sequence is TGTGCCAGCAGCTCCAAGGTGGCAGATACGCAGTATTTT. Translation gives CASSSKVADTQYF.